A single sample is the source of the 16 T cell receptor beta chains below, sequenced in a study of T cells in Graves' hyperthyroidism and ophthalmopathy (dated by TCRdb to the late 2010s). Preparation of the library involved multiplex PCR. Sequencing instrument: Illumina HiSeq 2000. TCR beta CDR3 regions were amplified from RNA transcripts. For the first round of RT-PCR on the TCR CDR3, the HTBI primer set was used together with the Qiagen OneStep RT-PCR kit. TCRdb trimmed the raw reads at Q25, called clones with MiXCR and kept productive beta chains. Each entry is one CDR3 protein sequence, shown with its most common DNA and genes. The sample includes 450,000 to 650,000 distinct CDR3 sequences, with about a fifth observed a single time. 26% of the sample is taken by the ten largest. Sequenced sample: blood. Every receptor here comes from a man aged 18 to 30 with Graves' hyperthyroidism.

This clonotype was recorded once. This sequence joins TRBV10-2 and TRBJ1-1; D may be TRBD1 (5 bases). This CDR3 is 16 amino acids long. Germline CDR1 WSHSY, CDR2 SAAADI. V lost 0 bases and J 4 bases, leaving 15 bases between the germline ends. CDR3 coding DNA: TGCGCCAGCAGTGAGTCAACTCGGGGGAGGAGCACTGAAGCTTTCTTT. The encoded protein is CASSESTRGRSTEAFF.

There are many counts of this clonotype. This chain joins TRBV7-6 and TRBJ1-5; D might be TRBD1 (5 bases). Trimming took 1 base from V and 6 from J, leaving 13 bases between them. CDR3 length equals 15 residues. The germline V gene encodes CDR1 SGHVS and CDR2 FNYEAQ. CDR3 in DNA: TGTGCCAGCAGCTTAGGGCAGGGAAAGGGTCAGCCCCAGCATTTT. Protein product: CASSLGQGKGQPQHF.

This clonotype came up many times. The DNA for the CDR3 is TGTGCCAGCAGTTTGGGTGGGAATACGCAGCCCCAGCATTTT. Translation: CASSLGGNTQPQHF. V and J are TRBV12-3 or TRBV12-4 and TRBJ1-5; D is unresolved. V was pared by 3 bases and J by 7 bases, with 13 bases between. This CDR3 contains 14 residues.

This clonotype appeared many times. The chain employs TRBV15 and TRBJ2-7; 7 nucleotides align to TRBD1. Trimming took 2 bases from V and 1 from J; bases not matched to a gene: 2. The CDR3 contains 14 residues. The germline CDR1 and CDR2 sequences are LNHNV and YYDKDF (reference sequence). The CDR3 DNA follows: TGTGCCACCAGCAGACAGGGACAGTCCTACGAGCAGTACTTC. It translates to CATSRQGQSYEQYF.

This clonotype was detected ten times or more. J is TRBJ2-7 and V is TRBV5-1, with a tentative D call TRBD1 (6 bases). This CDR3 has 12 residues. The germline gives CDR1 SGHRS, CDR2 YFSETQ. V gave up 5 bases and J gave up 5 bases, with 11 bases separating them. Here the CDR3 reads CASRRGDNEQYF. CDR3 DNA: TGCGCCAGCAGACGAGGGGACAACGAGCAGTACTTC. The complete variable domain, with remaining parts taken from reference TRBV5-1 and TRBJ2-7, reads KAGVTQTPRYLIKTRGQQVTLSCSPISGHRSVSWYQQTPGQGLQFLFEYFSETQRNKGNFPGRFSGRQFSNSRSEMNVSTLELGDSALYLCASRRGDNEQYFGPGTRLTVT.

The sample holds a few counts of this clonotype. The chain links TRBV20-1 to TRBJ2-7; the match to TRBD1 covers 9 bases. The CDR3 totals 13 residues. V lost 5 bases and J lost 9; bases outside the gene matches: 11. Germline assignment: CDR1 DFQATT and CDR2 SNEGSKA (reference sequence). The CDR3 region has the DNA TGCAGTGCTTTCCGGGACAGGGCCTCCGGGCAGTACTTC. Protein product: CSAFRDRASGQYF.

The genes are TRBV24-1 and TRBJ2-2; maybe TRBD1 (5 bases). CDR1 is KGHDR, CDR2 SFDVKD, per germline. The V end lost 7 bases, the J end lost 4 bases, and 9 bases lay between the germline ends. This CDR3 spans 13 amino acids. The CDR3 reads CATSLTVTGELFF. For the CDR3, the DNA is TGTGCCACCAGCCTGACAGTCACCGGGGAGCTGTTTTTT.

This clonotype appeared many times. The chain combines TRBV30 with TRBJ1-2, with D maybe TRBD1 (5 bases). The CDR3 covers 13 residues. Trimming left V 0 bases short and J 4 bases short, with 9 bases between. Per germline, CDR1 GTSNPN and CDR2 SVGIG (reference sequence). In nucleotides, the CDR3 is TGTGCCTGGAGTGTCACTGGGGGCTATGGCTACACCTTC. It yields the protein CAWSVTGGYGYTF.

This clonotype was picked up a small number of times. The chain couples TRBV6-1 to TRBJ1-1; the D gene is possibly TRBD1 (6 bases). The V gene lost 4 bases and the J gene lost 0 bases, with 15 bases spanning the gap. Germline V gene data show CDR1 as MNHNS and CDR2 as SASEGT. This CDR3 region has 16 residues. The CDR3 loop reads CASSVGRGRVNTEAFF. CDR3 coding DNA: TGTGCCAGCAGTGTGGGCAGGGGTCGAGTGAACACTGAAGCTTTCTTT.

The chain uses TRBV28 and TRBJ1-1; D is ambiguous. The CDR3 has 15 residues. Germline CDR1 is MDHEN and CDR2 is SYDVKM. V lost 3 bases and J 5 bases, leaving 16 bases between the germline ends. CDR3 nucleotides: TGTGCCAGCAGTTTTAGGTGGGCGGTTAGGACTGAAGCTTTCTTT. Residues: CASSFRWAVRTEAFF.

This chain connects TRBV4-1 to TRBJ2-2; no definite D call. This CDR3 is built from 15 residues. The germline gives CDR1 MGHRA, CDR2 YSYEKL. Trimming left V 2 bases short and J 4 bases short, with 11 bases between. The CDR3 sequence: CASSQLTGSTGELFF. The CDR3 DNA follows: TGCGCCAGCAGCCAACTTACCGGAAGCACCGGGGAGCTGTTTTTT.

This clonotype has a count of ten or more. The chain carries TRBV20-1 and TRBJ2-7; 9 nucleotides align to TRBD2. Germline CDR1 reads DFQATT; CDR2 reads SNEGSKA (reference sequence). The CDR3 is made up of 15 amino acids. With 0 bases clipped from V and 1 base from J, the junction kept 4 bases outside the gene matches. The CDR3 DNA follows: TGCAGTGCTAGAGATCCGGGACTAGCATCCTACGAGCAGTACTTC. As protein: CSARDPGLASYEQYF.

Ten or more counts support this clonotype. The chain combines TRBV28 with TRBJ1-1, with unresolved D. Deletions cut 7 bases from V and 5 bases from J, with 8 bases between. The CDR3 totals 11 residues. The germline CDR1 and CDR2 sequences are MDHEN and SYDVKM. The CDR3 DNA follows: TGTGCCAGCATTGGGTGGACTGAAGCTTTCTTT. Translating it yields CASIGWTEAFF. Looking up the rest from reference TRBV28 and TRBJ1-1 gives the full variable domain: DVKVTQSSRYLVKRTGEKVFLECVQDMDHENMFWYRQDPGLGLRLIYFSYDVKMKEKGDIPEGYSVSREKKERFSLILESASTNQTSMYLCASIGWTEAFFGQGTRLTVV.

In this sample, this clonotype turned up many times. This rearrangement joins TRBV7-9 to TRBJ2-5; TRBD2 aligns across 8 bases. The germline CDR1 and CDR2 sequences are SEHNR and FQNEAQ (reference sequence). Trimming removed 5 bases from V and 5 bases from J; junction bases left unmatched: 4. This CDR3 has 13 amino acids. In nucleotides, the CDR3 is TGTGCCAGCAGCCCCCCTAGCGGGGAGACCCAGTACTTC. It specifies CASSPPSGETQYF.

This clonotype was counted ten times or more. The chain uses TRBV28 and TRBJ2-6; possible D gene TRBD2, 5 bases. The CDR3 length is 16 residues. The germline V gene has CDR1 MDHEN and CDR2 SYDVKM. The V and J ends lost 4 bases and 0 bases respectively, with 10 bases between them. As DNA, the CDR3 is TGTGCCAGCAGTTCCCTGGGAGTCTCTGGGGCCAACGTCCTGACTTTC. Its translation: CASSSLGVSGANVLTF.

The chain combines TRBV6-2 or TRBV6-3 with TRBJ2-6; the match to TRBD2 covers 7 bases. Losses at the gene ends were 0 bases for V and 2 bases for J; bases not matched to a gene: 7. CDR1 is MNHEY and CDR2 is SVGEGT in the germline V gene. This CDR3 spans 18 amino acids. This chain's CDR3 is CASSYSESSGAGANVLTF. The CDR3 DNA reads TGTGCCAGCAGTTACTCTGAGTCTAGCGGAGCTGGGGCCAACGTCCTGACTTTC.